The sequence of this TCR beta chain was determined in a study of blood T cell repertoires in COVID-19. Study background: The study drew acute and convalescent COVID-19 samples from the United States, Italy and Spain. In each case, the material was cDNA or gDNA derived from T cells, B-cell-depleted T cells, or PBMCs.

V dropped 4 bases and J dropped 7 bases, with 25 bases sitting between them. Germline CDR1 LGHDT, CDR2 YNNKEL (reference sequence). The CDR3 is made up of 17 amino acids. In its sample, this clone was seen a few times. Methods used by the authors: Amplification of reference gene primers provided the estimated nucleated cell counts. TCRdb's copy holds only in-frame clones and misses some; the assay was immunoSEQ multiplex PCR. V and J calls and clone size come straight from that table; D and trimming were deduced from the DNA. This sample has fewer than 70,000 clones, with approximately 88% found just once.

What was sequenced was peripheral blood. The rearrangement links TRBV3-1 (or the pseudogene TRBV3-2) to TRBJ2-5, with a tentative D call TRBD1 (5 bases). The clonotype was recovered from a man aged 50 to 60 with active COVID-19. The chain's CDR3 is CASSPRSDRANQGTQYF. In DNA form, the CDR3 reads TGTGCCAGCAGCCCACGATCCGACCGGGCTAACCAGGGGACCCAGTACTTC.